The rows below give T cell receptor beta chains drawn from one sample of a study of identical twins. One entry per CDR3 protein, called by TCRdb with MiXCR from the 5' RACE reads. The sample carries some 100,000 distinct CDR3 sequences, 5.9% recorded once. Input material: memory T cells sorted from blood. Receptors were obtained from a woman aged 45 to 65 in good health. The CDR3 runs from the conserved cysteine through the conserved F or W. Fields, in order: CDR3 length, D gene, J gene, V gene, clone size, CDR3 DNA, CDR3 protein. D genes are given only for firm matches. For some rows the clone size is stated as once, few or many, or as a class when expanded; others skip it.

>17|TRBD2|TRBJ2-4|TRBV5-6|many
TGTGCCAGCAGCCAGTGGACTAGCGGGTGGGCCAAAAACATTCAGTACTTC
CASSQWTSGWAKNIQYF
>18|TRBD2|TRBJ2-7|TRBV6-6|few
TGTGCCAGCAGTTACGGACTAGCGGGACTTCGTTTAACCTACGAGCAGTACTTC
CASSYGLAGLRLTYEQYF
>15|NA|TRBJ2-5|TRBV5-1|many
TGCGCCAGCAGCTCCCCGGGCCAAGGGAGAGAGACCCAGTACTTC
CASSSPGQGRETQYF
>15|TRBD2|TRBJ2-1|TRBV5-1|many
TGCGCCAGCAGCTCCCAGGGGACTAGCTCCAATGAGCAGTTCTTC
CASSSQGTSSNEQFF
>15|NA|TRBJ2-1|TRBV5-6|few
TGTGCCAGCAGTTTAGACGGGGCCTCCTGGGGTGAGCAGTTCTTC
CASSLDGASWGEQFF
>12|NA|TRBJ2-5|TRBV24-1|many
TGTGCCACCAGTGGCTGGGGAGAGACCCAGTACTTC
CATSGWGETQYF
>14|NA|TRBJ1-1|TRBV27|many
TGTGCCAGCAGTTTATTGGGACCGAACACTGAAGCTTTCTTT
CASSLLGPNTEAFF
>16|NA|TRBJ2-2|TRBV5-6|many
TGTGCCAGCAGCCCCCCGGGAAGAGGGGGCACCGGGGAGCTGTTTTTT
CASSPPGRGGTGELFF
>14|NA|TRBJ2-5|TRBV11-2|many
TGTGCCAGCAGCCGCGCAAGGGGGGAAGAGACCCAGTACTTC
CASSRARGEETQYF
>14|NA|TRBJ1-2|TRBV5-1|few
TGCGCCAGCAGCTGGGACACTGGGGCTGCGGGCTACACCTTC
CASSWDTGAAGYTF
>16|TRBD1|TRBJ2-1|TRBV12-3/TRBV12-4|few
TGTGCCAGCAGCGCAACCGGACAGGGTCGGGACAATGAGCAGTTCTTC
CASSATGQGRDNEQFF
>13|TRBD1|TRBJ1-2|TRBV19|NA
TGTGCCAGTAGTATAAGGGACAGATCTGGCTACACCTTC
CASSIRDRSGYTF
>12|NA|TRBJ2-7|TRBV28|many
TGTGCCAGCAGTTTACTAAGATACGAGCAGTACTTC
CASSLLRYEQYF
>15|NA|TRBJ2-2|TRBV29-1|many
TGCAGCGTCACAACAACAGGGGGGGTCTCCGGGGAGCTGTTTTTT
CSVTTTGGVSGELFF
>15|NA|TRBJ2-3|TRBV5-1|many
TGCGCCAGCAGCTTGTTGCCGGAAAGCACAGATACGCAGTATTTT
CASSLLPESTDTQYF
>14|NA|TRBJ1-4|TRBV28|many
TGTGCCAGCGAACCTAGGTTTAAGTCTGAAAAACTGTTTTTT
CASEPRFKSEKLFF
>16|NA|TRBJ2-2|TRBV5-1|NA
TGCGCCAGCAGCTTGGGGAGTGGGACCATCACCGGGGAGCTGTTTTTT
CASSLGSGTITGELFF
>15|TRBD1|TRBJ2-5|TRBV24-1|many
TGTGCCACCACCCCCGGACAGGGGGACGCGGAGACCCAGTACTTC
CATTPGQGDAETQYF
>11|NA|TRBJ1-2|TRBV7-6|many
TGTGCCAGCAGCTTAGAGTCTGAGACAGTCTTC
CASSLESETVF
>15|TRBD1|TRBJ2-7|TRBV28|many
TGTGCCAGCAGTCTACCCGGGACAGGGATCCACGAGCAGTACTTC
CASSLPGTGIHEQYF
>18|NA|TRBJ1-1|TRBV27|NA
TGTGCCAGCAGTTTTCGGGGTAACCTTAATAACGCGAACACTGAAGCTTTCTTT
CASSFRGNLNNANTEAFF
>14|NA|TRBJ2-7|TRBV30|NA
TGTGCCTGGACCCCAGGGATTGGCTCCTACGAGCAGTACTTC
CAWTPGIGSYEQYF
>13|NA|TRBJ2-2|TRBV2|many
TGTGCCAGCGCGTACAGTAACACCGGGGAGCTGTTTTTT
CASAYSNTGELFF
>12|NA|TRBJ2-1|TRBV5-4|few
TGTGCCAGCAGCTTACCGAACAATGAGCAGTTCTTC
CASSLPNNEQFF
>15|TRBD2|TRBJ2-5|TRBV3-1|few
TGTGCCAGCAGCCCTCTCAGGACTAGCCAAGAGACCCAGTACTTC
CASSPLRTSQETQYF
>15|TRBD1|TRBJ2-7|TRBV7-8|many
TGTGCCAGCAGCCTCGGGACAGGGATGTCCTACGAGCAGTACTTC
CASSLGTGMSYEQYF
>16|NA|TRBJ2-6|TRBV3-1|many
TGTGCCAGCAGCCAGCGTCATGGGTCTGGGGCCAACGTCCTGACTTTC
CASSQRHGSGANVLTF
>15|TRBD1|TRBJ1-1|TRBV28|NA
TGTGCCAGCAGTCCACCGGGACAGGGGGTAACTGAAGCTTTCTTT
CASSPPGQGVTEAFF
>14|NA|TRBJ2-3|TRBV5-1|many
TGCGCCAGCAGCTTGGCAGCGGCAGCCGAATCGCAGTATTTT
CASSLAAAAESQYF
>16|NA|TRBJ1-2|TRBV12-3/TRBV12-4|many
TGTGCCAGCAGTTTAGGGTCGTTGCAGACCAACTATGGCTACACCTTC
CASSLGSLQTNYGYTF
>14|TRBD1|TRBJ2-3|TRBV6-1|many
TGTGCCATTTCGGACAGGGCCCTCACAGATACGCAGTATTTT
CAISDRALTDTQYF
>12|NA|TRBJ1-4|TRBV20-1|NA
TGCAGTGCGGCGGCCCCTGGTGAAAAACTGTTTTTT
CSAAAPGEKLFF
>17|NA|TRBJ2-4|TRBV20-1|many
TGCAGTGCTAGACCGGAGGGGGGGATACTAGCCAAAAACATTCAGTACTTC
CSARPEGGILAKNIQYF
>13|NA|TRBJ2-7|TRBV5-5|few
TGTGCCAGCAGCTTGGGGCAGCAATACGAGCAGTACTTC
CASSLGQQYEQYF
>18|TRBD2|TRBJ2-3|TRBV6-4|few
TGTGCCAGCAGTGAAGGCCCGGGACTAGCGGGAAACACAGATACGCAGTATTTT
CASSEGPGLAGNTDTQYF
>14|TRBD1|TRBJ1-1|TRBV7-9|few
TGTGCCAGCAGGGAGACAGGGGATAGTGCTGAAGCTTTCTTT
CASRETGDSAEAFF
>14|NA|TRBJ2-7|TRBV12-3/TRBV12-4|NA
TGTGCCAGCAGTTTAAGTCCATCTCCTAAAGAGCAGTACTTC
CASSLSPSPKEQYF
>15|NA|TRBJ2-1|TRBV12-3/TRBV12-4|many
TGTGCCAGCAGTTTATCTGGGTTCAAGGCCCATGAGCAGTTCTTC
CASSLSGFKAHEQFF
>10|NA|TRBJ1-1|TRBV20-1|NA
TGCAGTGCCTGGTCAGACGGAGCTTTCTTT
CSAWSDGAFF
>15|NA|TRBJ2-3|TRBV11-2|few
TGTGCATCTGGGGGGCGATCCACTAGCACAGATACGCAGTATTTT
CASGGRSTSTDTQYF
>13|NA|TRBJ2-7|TRBV18|many
TGTGCCAGCTCACTCCCGGGCCCCTACGAGCAGTACTTC
CASSLPGPYEQYF
>18|NA|TRBJ2-3|TRBV6-1|few
TGTGCCAGCAGTGAAAGGGGATGGGGGGGCAGTAGCACAGATACGCAGTATTTT
CASSERGWGGSSTDTQYF
>17|TRBD2|TRBJ2-3|TRBV20-1|many
TGCAGTGCTAGCAGGACTAGCGGGCGTGGGGGCACAGATACGCAGTATTTT
CSASRTSGRGGTDTQYF
>14|TRBD1|TRBJ2-5|TRBV19|many
TGTGCCAGTACAAGGGGGCCCGCTCAAGAGACCCAGTACTTC
CASTRGPAQETQYF
>15|TRBD1|TRBJ1-2|TRBV4-1|few
TGCGCCAGCAGCCCTGACGGACAGGGGGCATATGGCTACACCTTC
CASSPDGQGAYGYTF
>12|NA|TRBJ2-1|TRBV6-2/TRBV6-3|many
TGTGCCAGCAGTGAAGGTCGAGCGGGGCAGTTCTTC
CASSEGRAGQFF
>13|NA|TRBJ1-2|TRBV29-1|many
TGCAGCGTTGAGGTCACTGTTAACTATGGCTACACCTTC
CSVEVTVNYGYTF